This T cell receptor (beta chain) was profiled in a study of blood T cell repertoires in COVID-19. In the study overall: The United States, Italy and Spain supplied acute and convalescent COVID-19 samples. In each case, the material was cDNA or gDNA derived from T cells, B-cell-depleted T cells, or PBMCs.

TCRdb's copy holds only in-frame clones and misses some; the assay was immunoSEQ multiplex PCR. The sample lists more than 150,000 clones; approximately 86% were seen once. Germline V lookup: CDR1 MNHNY, CDR2 SVGAGI (reference sequence). CDR3 length: 14 amino acids. V was pared by 6 bases and J by 8 bases, with 10 bases of the junction left unmatched. Seattle patients were enrolled while actively infected and followed longitudinally. Sequenced material: peripheral blood. The TCR comes from a man between 60 and 70 years old with COVID-19, enrolled during active disease. V gene TRBV6-6 combines with J gene TRBJ1-5, with 7 nucleotides matching TRBD1. CDR3 residues: CASRRDSAGEPQHF. The CDR3, as DNA: TGTGCCAGCAGACGGGACAGTGCCGGGGAGCCCCAGCATTTT.